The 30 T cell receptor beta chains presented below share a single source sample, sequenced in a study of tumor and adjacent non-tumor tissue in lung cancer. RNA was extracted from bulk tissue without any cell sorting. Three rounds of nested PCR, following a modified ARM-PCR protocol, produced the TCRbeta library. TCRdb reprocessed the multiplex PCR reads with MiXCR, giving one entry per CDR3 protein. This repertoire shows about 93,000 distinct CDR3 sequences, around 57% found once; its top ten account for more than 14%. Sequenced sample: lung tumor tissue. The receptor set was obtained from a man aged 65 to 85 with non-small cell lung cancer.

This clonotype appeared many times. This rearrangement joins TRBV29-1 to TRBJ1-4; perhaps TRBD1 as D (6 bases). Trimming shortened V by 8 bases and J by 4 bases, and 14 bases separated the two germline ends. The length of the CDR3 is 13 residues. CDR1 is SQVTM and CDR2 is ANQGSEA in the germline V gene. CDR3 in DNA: TGCAGCATTGGTCAGGGGAATAATGAAAAACTGTTTTTT. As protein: CSIGQGNNEKLFF.

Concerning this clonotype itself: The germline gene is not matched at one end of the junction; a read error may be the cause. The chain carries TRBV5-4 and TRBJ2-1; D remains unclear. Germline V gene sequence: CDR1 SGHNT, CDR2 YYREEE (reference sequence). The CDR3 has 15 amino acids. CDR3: CAGSLDSVSYNEQSF. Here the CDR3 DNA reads TGTGCCGGCAGCTTGGATTCCGTTTCCTACAATGAGCAGTCCTTC.

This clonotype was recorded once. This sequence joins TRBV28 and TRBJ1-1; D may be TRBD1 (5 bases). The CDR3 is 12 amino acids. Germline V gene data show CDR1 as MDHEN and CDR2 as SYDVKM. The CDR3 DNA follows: TGTATCAGCAGTCCCCCGGACAAGGGAGCTTTCTTT. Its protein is CISSPPDKGAFF.

The CDR3 protein is CAITGTSGRQQYF. The CDR3 DNA reads TGTGCCATCACCGGGACTAGCGGGAGACAGCAGTACTTC. The chain has TRBV10-3 and TRBJ2-7, with 14 nucleotides matching TRBD2. V shed 7 bases and J 8 bases; nucleotides not matched to a gene: 4. This CDR3 spans 13 amino acids. From germline, CDR1 is ENHRY and CDR2 SYGVKD.

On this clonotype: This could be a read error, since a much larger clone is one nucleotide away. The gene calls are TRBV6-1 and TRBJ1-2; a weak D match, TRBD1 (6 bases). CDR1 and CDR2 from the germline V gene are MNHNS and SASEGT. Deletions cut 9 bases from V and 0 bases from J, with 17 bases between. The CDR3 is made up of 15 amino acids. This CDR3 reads CARSPRDKSNYGYTF. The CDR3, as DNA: TGTGCCAGGAGTCCTCGGGACAAATCTAACTATGGCTACACCTTC.

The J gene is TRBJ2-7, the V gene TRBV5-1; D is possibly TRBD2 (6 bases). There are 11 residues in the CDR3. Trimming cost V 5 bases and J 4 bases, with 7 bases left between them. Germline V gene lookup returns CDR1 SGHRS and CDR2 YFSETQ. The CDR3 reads CASRAGYEQYF. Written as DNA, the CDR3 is TGCGCCAGCAGGGCGGGGTACGAGCAGTACTTC. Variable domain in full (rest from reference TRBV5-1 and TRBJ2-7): KAGVTQTPRYLIKTRGQQVTLSCSPISGHRSVSWYQQTPGQGLQFLFEYFSETQRNKGNFPGRFSGRQFSNSRSEMNVSTLELGDSALYLCASRAGYEQYFGPGTRLTVT.

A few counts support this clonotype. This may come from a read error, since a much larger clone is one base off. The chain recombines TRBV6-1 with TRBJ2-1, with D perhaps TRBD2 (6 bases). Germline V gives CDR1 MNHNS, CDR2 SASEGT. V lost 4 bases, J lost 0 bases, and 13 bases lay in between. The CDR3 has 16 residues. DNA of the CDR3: TGTGCCAGCAGTGGACAGATTAGCGGCTCCTACAATGAGCAGTTCTTC. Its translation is CASSGQISGSYNEQFF.

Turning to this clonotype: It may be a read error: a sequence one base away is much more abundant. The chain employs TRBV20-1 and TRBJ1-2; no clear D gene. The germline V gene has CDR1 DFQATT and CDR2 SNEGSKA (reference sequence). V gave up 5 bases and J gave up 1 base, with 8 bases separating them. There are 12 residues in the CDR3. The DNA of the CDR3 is TGCAGTGCTGGAGTGGATAACTATGGCTACACCTTC. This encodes CSAGVDNYGYTF.

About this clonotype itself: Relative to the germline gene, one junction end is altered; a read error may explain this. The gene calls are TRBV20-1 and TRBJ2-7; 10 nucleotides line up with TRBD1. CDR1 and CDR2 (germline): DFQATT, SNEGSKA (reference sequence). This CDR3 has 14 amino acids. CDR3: CSPSGGTGAYEQYF. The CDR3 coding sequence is TGCAGTCCTAGTGGGGGGACAGGGGCCTACGAGCAGTATTTC.

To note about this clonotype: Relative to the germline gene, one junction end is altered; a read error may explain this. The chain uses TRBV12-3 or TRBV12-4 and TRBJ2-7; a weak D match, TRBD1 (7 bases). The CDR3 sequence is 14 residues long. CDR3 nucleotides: TGTGCCAGCACTGACCAGGGGGGAAACTACGATCAGTACTTT. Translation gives CASTDQGGNYDQYF.

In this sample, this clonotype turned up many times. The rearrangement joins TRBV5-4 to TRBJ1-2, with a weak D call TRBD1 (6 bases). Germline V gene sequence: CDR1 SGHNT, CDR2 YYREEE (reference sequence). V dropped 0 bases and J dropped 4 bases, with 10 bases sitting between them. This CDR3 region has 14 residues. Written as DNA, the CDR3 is TGTGCCAGCAGCTTGGACAGGGATGCCTATGGCTACACCTTC. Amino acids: CASSLDRDAYGYTF.

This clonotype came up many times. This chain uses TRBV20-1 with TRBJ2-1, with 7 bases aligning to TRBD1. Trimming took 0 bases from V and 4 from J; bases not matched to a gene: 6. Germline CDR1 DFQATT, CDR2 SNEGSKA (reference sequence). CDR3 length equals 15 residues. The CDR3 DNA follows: TGCAGTGCTAGAGATTGGGGGACAGTATACAATGAGCAGTTCTTC. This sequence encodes CSARDWGTVYNEQFF.

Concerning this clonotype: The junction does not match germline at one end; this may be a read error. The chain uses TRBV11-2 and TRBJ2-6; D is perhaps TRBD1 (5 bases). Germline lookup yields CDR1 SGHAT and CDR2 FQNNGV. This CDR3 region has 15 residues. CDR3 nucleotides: TGTGTCAGCAGCTTAGGCAGCTCTGGGGCCAACGTCATGACTTTC. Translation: CVSSLGSSGANVMTF.

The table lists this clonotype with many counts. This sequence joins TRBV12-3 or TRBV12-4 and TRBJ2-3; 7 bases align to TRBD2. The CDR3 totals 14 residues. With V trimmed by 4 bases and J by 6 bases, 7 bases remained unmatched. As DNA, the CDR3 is TGTGCCAGCAGTTGGGGGAGGGCGGGGGATACGCAGTATTTT. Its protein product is CASSWGRAGDTQYF.

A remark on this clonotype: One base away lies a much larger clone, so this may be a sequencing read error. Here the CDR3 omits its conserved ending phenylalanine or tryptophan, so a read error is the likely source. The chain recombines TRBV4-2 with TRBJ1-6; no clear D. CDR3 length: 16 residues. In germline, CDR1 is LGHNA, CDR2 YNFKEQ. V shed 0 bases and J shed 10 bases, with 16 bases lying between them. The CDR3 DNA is TGTGCCAGCAGCCAAGAAGAAAATGCATCCTACTCACCCCTCCACTAT. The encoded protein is CASSQEENASYSPLHY.

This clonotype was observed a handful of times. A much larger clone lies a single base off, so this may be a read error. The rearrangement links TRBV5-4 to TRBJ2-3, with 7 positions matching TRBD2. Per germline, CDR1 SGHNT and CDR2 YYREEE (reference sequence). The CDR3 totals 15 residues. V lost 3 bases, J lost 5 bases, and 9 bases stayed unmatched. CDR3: CASSSFGGLIDTQYF. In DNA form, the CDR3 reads TGTGCCAGCAGCTCGTTCGGGGGGTTGATAGATACGCAGTATTTT.

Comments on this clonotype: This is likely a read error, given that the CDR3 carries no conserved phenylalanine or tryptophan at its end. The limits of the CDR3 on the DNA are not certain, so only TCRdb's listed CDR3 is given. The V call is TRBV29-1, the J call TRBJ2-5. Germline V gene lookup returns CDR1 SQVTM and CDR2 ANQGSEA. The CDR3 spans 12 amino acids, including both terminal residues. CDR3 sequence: CSVSLVRETQCL.

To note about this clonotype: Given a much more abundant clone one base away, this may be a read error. The CDR3 DNA reads TGTGCCAGCAGTAGGGCAGGCAGCGATCAGCCCCAGCATTTT. Protein product: CASSRAGSDQPQHF. The chain combines TRBV6-2 or TRBV6-3 with TRBJ1-5; D is unclear. CDR1 is MNHEY and CDR2 is SVGEGT in the germline V gene. The length of the CDR3 is 14 residues. Trimming cost V 5 bases and J 5 bases, with 13 bases left between them.

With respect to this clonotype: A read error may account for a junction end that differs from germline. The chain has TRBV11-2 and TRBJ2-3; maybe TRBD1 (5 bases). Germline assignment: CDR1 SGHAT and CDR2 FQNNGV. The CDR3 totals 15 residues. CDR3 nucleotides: TGTGCCTGCAGCCCCACAGGAATTCGTATAGATACGCAGTATTTT. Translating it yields CACSPTGIRIDTQYF. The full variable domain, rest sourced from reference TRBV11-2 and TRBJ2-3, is EAGVAQSPRYKIIEKRQSVAFWCNPISGHATLYWYQQILGQGPKLLIQFQNNGVVDDSQLPKDRFSAERLKGVDSTLKIQPAKLEDSAVYLCACSPTGIRIDTQYFGPGTRLTVL.

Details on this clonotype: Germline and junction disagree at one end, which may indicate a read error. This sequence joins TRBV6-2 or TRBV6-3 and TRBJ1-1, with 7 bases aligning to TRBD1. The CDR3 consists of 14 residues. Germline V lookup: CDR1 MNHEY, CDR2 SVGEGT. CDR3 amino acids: CGSRRTGYNTEAFF. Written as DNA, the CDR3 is TGTGGCAGCAGACGGACAGGATATAACACTGAAGCTTTCTTT.

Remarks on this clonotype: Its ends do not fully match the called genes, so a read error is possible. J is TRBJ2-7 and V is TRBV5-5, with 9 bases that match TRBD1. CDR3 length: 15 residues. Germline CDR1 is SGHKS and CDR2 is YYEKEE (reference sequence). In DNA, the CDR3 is TGTGCCAGGAGCTTGAAAGACAGGGGGGCCTACGAGCAATACTTC. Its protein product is CARSLKDRGAYEQYF.

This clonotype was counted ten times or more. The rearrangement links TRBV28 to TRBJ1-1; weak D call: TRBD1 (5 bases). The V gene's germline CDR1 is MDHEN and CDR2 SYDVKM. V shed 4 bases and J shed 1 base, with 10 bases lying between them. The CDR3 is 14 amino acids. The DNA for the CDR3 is TGTGCCAGCAGTTCCCCGGGGGGGAACACTGAAGCTTTCTTT. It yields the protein CASSSPGGNTEAFF.

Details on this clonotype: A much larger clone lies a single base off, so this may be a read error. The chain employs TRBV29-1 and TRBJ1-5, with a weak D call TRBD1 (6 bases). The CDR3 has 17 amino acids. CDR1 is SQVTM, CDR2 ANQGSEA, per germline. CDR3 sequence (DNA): TGCAGCGTTGAAGAAACAGGGCTGGGCTCTGAAAATCAGTCCCAGCATTTT. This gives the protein CSVEETGLGSENQSQHF.

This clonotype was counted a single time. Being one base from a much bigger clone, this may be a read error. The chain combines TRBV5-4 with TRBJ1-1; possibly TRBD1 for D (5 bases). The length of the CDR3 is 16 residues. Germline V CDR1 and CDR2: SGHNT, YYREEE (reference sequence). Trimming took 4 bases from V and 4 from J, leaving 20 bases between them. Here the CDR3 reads CASSASTMGRRTEAFF. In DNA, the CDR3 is TGTGCCAGCAGCGCATCGACCATGGGGCGCCGCACTGAAGCTTTCTTT.

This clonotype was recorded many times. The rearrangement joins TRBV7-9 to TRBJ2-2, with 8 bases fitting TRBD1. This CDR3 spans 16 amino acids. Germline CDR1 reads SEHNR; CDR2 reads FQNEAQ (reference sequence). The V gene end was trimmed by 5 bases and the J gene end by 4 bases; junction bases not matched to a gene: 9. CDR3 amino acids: CASSPTTGGGTGELFF. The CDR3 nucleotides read TGTGCCAGCAGCCCCACTACAGGGGGTGGCACCGGGGAGCTGTTTTTT.

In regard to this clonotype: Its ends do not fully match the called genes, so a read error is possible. The CDR3 is CSVARDSNHPQHF. CDR3 nucleotides: TGTAGTGTTGCCAGGGATAGCAATCATCCCCAGCATTTT. V is TRBV29-1 and J is TRBJ1-5, with D perhaps matching TRBD1 (5 bases). Germline loops: CDR1 SQVTM, CDR2 ANQGSEA. The length of the CDR3 is 13 residues.

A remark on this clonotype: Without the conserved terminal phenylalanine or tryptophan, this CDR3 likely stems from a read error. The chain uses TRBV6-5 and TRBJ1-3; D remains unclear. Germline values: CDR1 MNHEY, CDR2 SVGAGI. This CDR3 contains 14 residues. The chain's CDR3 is CASGYGESGNTIYL. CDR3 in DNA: TGTGCCAGCGGTTACGGGGAGAGTGGAAACACCATATATCTT.

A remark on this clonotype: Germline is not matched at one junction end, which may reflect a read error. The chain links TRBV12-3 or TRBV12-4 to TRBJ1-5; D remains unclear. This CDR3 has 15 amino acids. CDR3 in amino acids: CASILMGCLNQPQHF. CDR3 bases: TGTGCCAGCATTTTAATGGGATGCCTCAATCAGCCCCAGCATTTT.

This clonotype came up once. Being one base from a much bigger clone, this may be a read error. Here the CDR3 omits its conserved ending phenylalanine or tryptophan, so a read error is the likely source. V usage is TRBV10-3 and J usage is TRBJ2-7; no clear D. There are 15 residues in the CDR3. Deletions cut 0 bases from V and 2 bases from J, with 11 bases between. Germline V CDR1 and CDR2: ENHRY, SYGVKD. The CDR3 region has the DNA TGTGCCATCAGTGAGTCTGTGGTTCGCACCTACGAGCAGTACTCC. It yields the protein CAISESVVRTYEQYS.

The CDR3: CTIDGRGEGNTIYF. CDR3 nucleotide sequence: TGTACCATCGACGGGAGAGGGGAGGGAAACACCATATATTTT. This chain connects TRBV6-5 to TRBJ1-3; the D gene is possibly TRBD1 (5 bases). The CDR3 sequence is 14 residues long. Germline lookup yields CDR1 MNHEY and CDR2 SVGAGI.